The present T cell receptor beta chain was sequenced within a study of T cells in Graves' hyperthyroidism and ophthalmopathy. It was RNA transcripts that yielded the amplified TCR beta CDR3 regions. First-round RT-PCR targeting the TCR CDR3 was performed with the HTBI primer set. TCRdb called the multiplex PCR reads again in MiXCR, with one record for every CDR3 protein. The sample records approximately 480,000 distinct CDR3 sequences, around 20% being singletons. Using 10 ml of fresh peripheral blood, PBMCs were prepared. CDR1 KGHSH and CDR2 LQKENI come from the germline V gene. CDR3 length: 11 residues. V lost 4 bases and J 10 bases, leaving 7 bases between the germline ends. The study's findings and limits: Expanded thyroid clonotypes (above 0.001) were mostly also found in blood.

Worth noting for this clonotype: What it binds is unknown. This CDR3 is missing its conserved last phenylalanine or tryptophan, likely due to a read error.

The specimen sequenced was blood. The receptor comes from a man between 18 and 29 years old with Graves' hyperthyroidism. The genes are TRBV18 and TRBJ2-2; no firm D call. The CDR3 spells CASSHKEELFV. CDR3 sequence (DNA): TGTGCCAGCTCACACAAGGAGGAGCTGTTTGTT.